The source of this TCR beta chain is a study of graft-versus-host responses after intestinal transplantation. Study background: Anti-thymocyte globulin served as induction for all recipients, who then took tacrolimus and steroids for around 3 years. Study-wide results and caveats: GvH clones detected in recipient marrow included some appearing first in ileum or blood.

Here immunoSEQ multiplex PCR was the method, and the copy in TCRdb shows in-frame clones only, minus some. The sample has some 86,000 clones, 80% to 95% seen once. Trimming pared 0 bases from V and 2 bases from J, leaving 11 bases between. Germline V gene data show CDR1 as MGHRA and CDR2 as YSYEKL. The CDR3 contains 16 residues. This clone was detected only once. The antigen is undetermined. This TCR derives from a human donor who received an intestinal transplant. This chain links TRBV4-1 with TRBJ1-5; the D is unclear. The sequences come from unstimulated CD8+ T cells sorted from spleen or lymph node cells, collected before intestinal transplant. Here the CDR3 reads CASSQDRVAGNQPQHF. The CDR3 coding sequence is TGCGCCAGCAGCCAAGATCGGGTTGCGGGCAATCAGCCCCAGCATTTT.